These 12 T cell receptor beta chains were sequenced from one sample in a study of blood T cell repertoires in COVID-19. Profiled with immunoSEQ multiplex PCR; TCRdb holds only in-frame clones, not every one. The sample lists some 190,000 clones; 84% were seen once. What was sequenced was peripheral blood. The origin of the receptors is a woman aged 80 or older with COVID-19, enrolled during active disease.

The chain employs TRBV7-2 and TRBJ2-3, with a possible D match to TRBD2 (6 bases). V lost 0 bases to trimming and J lost 4 bases, with 11 bases between them. Per germline, CDR1 SGHTA and CDR2 FQGNSA. The CDR3 has 15 residues. CDR3 region: CASSLARRAPDTQYF. In DNA, the CDR3 is TGTGCCAGCAGCTTAGCCCGGAGGGCCCCAGATACGCAGTATTTT.

The chain recombines TRBV3-1 (or the pseudogene TRBV3-2) with TRBJ2-4; possible D gene TRBD2, 6 bases. Germline V CDR1 and CDR2: LGHDT, YNNKEL (reference sequence). V lost 4 bases, J lost 5 bases, and 18 bases lay in between. The CDR3 length is 16 residues. The CDR3, as DNA: TGTGCCAGCAGCCCTCTAATCGGGGGACGGCAAAACATTCAGTACTTC. Translated: CASSPLIGGRQNIQYF.

As concerns this clone: The junction departs from the called germline gene at one end, perhaps through a read error. V usage is TRBV9 and J usage is TRBJ1-1; tentatively, D is TRBD1 (6 bases). Per germline, CDR1 SGDLS and CDR2 YYNGEE. This CDR3 comprises 15 residues. DNA of the CDR3: TGTGCCAGCAGCGTAGTTGGGCAGGGGAACGCTGAAGCTTTCTTT. Protein: CASSVVGQGNAEAFF. The full variable domain, with the rest looked up from reference TRBV9 and TRBJ1-1, is DSGVTQTPKHLITATGQRVTLRCSPRSGDLSVYWYQQSLDQGLQFLIQYYNGEERAKGNILERFSAQQFPDLHSELNLSSLELGDSALYFCASSVVGQGNAEAFFGQGTRLTVV.

Details on this clone: This sequence may be a read error, since a much larger clone differs from it by one base. V is TRBV6-5 and J is TRBJ1-1; 8 bases line up with TRBD1. The CDR3 length is 14 residues. CDR1 and CDR2 from the germline V gene are MNHEY and SVGAGI. With V trimmed by 5 bases and J by 0 bases, 2 bases remained unmatched. The CDR3 nucleotides are TGTGCCAGCAGTCGGACAGGGATGAACACTGAAGCTTTCTTT. It translates to CASSRTGMNTEAFF.

The CDR3 DNA reads TGTGCCAGCAGCAAAGTTGCGGGGAAAGAGGAGAACACCGGGGAGCTGTTTTTT. Translation: CASSKVAGKEENTGELFF. The rearrangement uses TRBV21-1 and TRBJ2-2; the table names TRBD2, a call not compared with the DNA. TRBV21-1 is flagged as a pseudogene. The CDR3 length is 18 residues.

This clone was seen more than once but under ten times. The genes are TRBV5-1 and TRBJ2-3; tentative D call: TRBD2 (5 bases). Trimming took 5 bases from V and 5 from J, leaving 18 bases between them. Germline values: CDR1 SGHRS, CDR2 YFSETQ. The CDR3 contains 15 residues. The DNA for the CDR3 is TGCGCCAGCAGTGGGGAGACAACCCCGGGAGATACGCAGTATTTT. This translates into CASSGETTPGDTQYF.

The chain recombines TRBV7-9 with TRBJ1-1, with D maybe TRBD1 (6 bases). The CDR3 totals 12 residues. Germline assignment: CDR1 SEHNR and CDR2 FQNEAQ (reference sequence). The germline V and J ends were trimmed by 0 bases and 8 bases, with 7 bases remaining between them. CDR3 residues: CASSLAGAEAFF. The CDR3 DNA reads as TGTGCCAGCAGCTTAGCGGGGGCAGAAGCTTTCTTT.

This clone is a singleton in its sample. The CDR3 spells CASKGAGKTQYF. In nucleotides, the CDR3 is TGTGCCAGCAAGGGAGCCGGGAAGACCCAGTACTTC. The V and J genes are TRBV2 and TRBJ2-5, with D possibly TRBD2 on 5 matching bases. The V and J ends lost 7 bases and 6 bases respectively, with 12 bases between them. The CDR3 covers 12 residues. Germline V gives CDR1 SNHLY, CDR2 FYNNEI.

The rearrangement joins TRBV28 to TRBJ1-1, with D possibly matching TRBD1 (5 bases). The germline V and J ends were trimmed by 6 bases and 11 bases, with 19 bases remaining between them. This CDR3 spans 13 amino acids. The V gene's germline CDR1 is MDHEN and CDR2 SYDVKM. CDR3 loop: CASSSGLGPRAFF. DNA of the CDR3: TGTGCCAGCAGCTCAGGGCTAGGACCGAGGGCTTTCTTT. The variable domain in full, completed from reference TRBV28 and TRBJ1-1, reads DVKVTQSSRYLVKRTGEKVFLECVQDMDHENMFWYRQDPGLGLRLIYFSYDVKMKEKGDIPEGYSVSREKKERFSLILESASTNQTSMYLCASSSGLGPRAFFGQGTRLTVV.

This chain connects TRBV2 to TRBJ2-1, with 7 bases lining up with TRBD2. The CDR3 has 14 amino acids. From germline, CDR1 is SNHLY and CDR2 FYNNEI. V lost 6 bases and J lost 4; bases outside the gene matches: 6. CDR3 bases: TGTGCCAGCAGGCCTTTGGGAGGGTACAATGAGCAGTTCTTC. This translates into CASRPLGGYNEQFF.

Regarding this clone: The junction and the germline gene differ at one end; a read error may be behind it. This chain connects TRBV7-7 to TRBJ2-1, with a possible D match to TRBD1 (6 bases). This CDR3 region has 13 residues. Germline V gene data show CDR1 as SSHAT and CDR2 as FNYEAQ (reference sequence). The DNA of the CDR3 is TGTGCTAGCAGCTTAGAAGGGGGCAATGAGCAGTTCTTC. It specifies CASSLEGGNEQFF.

V is TRBV5-1 and J is TRBJ1-2; the D gene is possibly TRBD1 (5 bases). Deletions cut 6 bases from V and 4 bases from J, with 13 bases between. There are 13 residues in the CDR3. Looked up from germline, CDR1 is SGHRS and CDR2 is YFSETQ. CDR3 sequence reads: CASTQGRPYGYTF. The CDR3 region has the DNA TGCGCCAGCACTCAGGGCAGGCCCTATGGCTACACCTTC.